What follows are 2 T cell receptor beta chains derived from one specimen sequenced in a study of T cell responses to AZD1222 COVID-19 vaccine. Generated by immunoSEQ multiplex PCR, the TCRdb table keeps only in-frame clones and is missing some. The sample lists 150,000 to 200,000 clones, roughly nine tenths seen once, with about 3.5% in the top ten. This material consisted of peripheral blood, taken 28 days after the second dose of the MenACWY control vaccine. All receptors derive from an adult who received the MenACWY meningococcal vaccine as a control.

The chain carries TRBV15 and TRBJ1-5; the D gene is possibly TRBD1 (5 bases). Germline V gene sequence: CDR1 LNHNV, CDR2 YYDKDF (reference sequence). The CDR3 is 15 amino acids. V lost 3 bases, J lost 1 base, and 10 bases lay in between. The CDR3 nucleotides read TGTGCCACCAGCAGTGCAGGGATAAGCAATCAGCCCCAGCATTTT. It encodes CATSSAGISNQPQHF.

The CDR3 region is CASSYPGLAGSSYEQYF. CDR3 DNA: TGTGCCAGCAGTTACCCCGGACTAGCGGGTAGCTCCTACGAGCAGTACTTC. V usage is TRBV6-2 or TRBV6-3 and J usage is TRBJ2-7; TRBD2 matches 11 bases. The V and J ends lost 2 bases and 0 bases, in that order; junction bases with no gene match: 6. Per germline, CDR1 MNHEY and CDR2 SVGEGT. The CDR3 runs to 17 residues.